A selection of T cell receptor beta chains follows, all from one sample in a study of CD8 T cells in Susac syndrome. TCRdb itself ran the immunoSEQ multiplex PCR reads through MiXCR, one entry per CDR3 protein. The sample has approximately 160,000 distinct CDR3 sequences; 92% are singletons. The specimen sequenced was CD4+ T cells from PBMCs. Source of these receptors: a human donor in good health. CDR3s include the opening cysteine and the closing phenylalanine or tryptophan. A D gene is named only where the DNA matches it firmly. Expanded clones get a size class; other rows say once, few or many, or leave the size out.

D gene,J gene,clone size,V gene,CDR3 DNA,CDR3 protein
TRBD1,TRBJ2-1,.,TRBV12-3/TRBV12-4,TGTGCCAGCAGGTTACAGGGGGCTTCCTACAATGAGCAGTTCTTC,CASRLQGASYNEQFF
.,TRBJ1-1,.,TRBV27,TGTGCCAGCAGTTTATCATCGTGGGGTTCTGAAGCTTTCTTT,CASSLSSWGSEAFF
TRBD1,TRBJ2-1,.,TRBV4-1,TGCGCCAGCAGCGTAAGGACAGGGGATTCCTACAATGAGCAGTTCTTC,CASSVRTGDSYNEQFF
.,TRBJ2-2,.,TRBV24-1,TGTGCCACCAGGCGGGGGCCCGGGGAGCTGTTTTTT,CATRRGPGELFF
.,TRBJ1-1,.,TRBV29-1,TGCAGCGCAGAGCGGTGGGGGACTGAAGCTTTCTTT,CSAERWGTEAFF
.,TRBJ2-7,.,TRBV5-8,TGTGCCAGCAGTAAGGGGGGGAGCTCCTACGAGCAGTACTTC,CASSKGGSSYEQYF
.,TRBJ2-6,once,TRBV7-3,TGTGCCAGCAGCTTAACCCGGGGGGCCAACGTCCTGACTTTC,CASSLTRGANVLTF
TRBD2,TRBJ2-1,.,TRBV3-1,TGTGCCAGCAGCCCGGGACTAGCGGGGGGCCAGAATGAGCAGTTCTTC,CASSPGLAGGQNEQFF
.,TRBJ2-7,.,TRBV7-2,TGTGCCAGCAGCCCTACGACACGGACAGTGGGCGAGCAGTACTTC,CASSPTTRTVGEQYF
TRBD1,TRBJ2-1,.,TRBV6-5,TGTGCCAGCAGTTCAACCGGGACAGGGACCTACAATGAGCAGTTCTTC,CASSSTGTGTYNEQFF
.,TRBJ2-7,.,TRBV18,TGTGCCAGCTCACCGGAACAGGGAAACGAGCAGTACTTC,CASSPEQGNEQYF
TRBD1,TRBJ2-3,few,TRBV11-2,TGTGCCAGCAGCTCCCGGACAGGGTCAGATACGCAGTATTTT,CASSSRTGSDTQYF
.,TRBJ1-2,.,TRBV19,TGTGCCAGCGCTACCACTGGGGGGCCGAACTATGGCTACACCTTC,CASATTGGPNYGYTF
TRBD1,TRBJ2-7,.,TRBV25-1,TGTGCCAGCAGTGCGACAGGGAACCGGGACGAGCAGTACTTC,CASSATGNRDEQYF
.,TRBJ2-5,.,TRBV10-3,TGTGCCATCAGTGAGTCGGGGGTTGTGGAGACCCAGTACTTC,CAISESGVVETQYF
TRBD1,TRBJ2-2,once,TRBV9,TGTGCCAGCAGCGTATCCGGACAGGGGAACACCGGGGAGCTGTTTTTT,CASSVSGQGNTGELFF
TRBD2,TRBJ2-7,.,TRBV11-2,TGTGCCAGCAGCTTCTGGGCTAGCGGATACTACGAGCAGTACTTC,CASSFWASGYYEQYF
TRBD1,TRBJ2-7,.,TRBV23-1,TGCGCCAGCAGTCAACCCCAGACAGGGGAGGTCTACGAGCAGTACTTC,CASSQPQTGEVYEQYF
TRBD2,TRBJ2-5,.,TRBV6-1,TGTGCCAGCAGCCTGCTTGGCGGGAGAGGAGAGACCCAGTACTTC,CASSLLGGRGETQYF
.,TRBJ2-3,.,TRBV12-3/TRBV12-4,TGTGCCAGCAGTTTTGGAGGGGGCCCAGATACGCAGTATTTT,CASSFGGGPDTQYF
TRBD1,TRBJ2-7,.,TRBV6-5,TGTGCCAGCAGTTCCCTGGGTGACAGGGGGTCTTACGAGCAGTACTTC,CASSSLGDRGSYEQYF
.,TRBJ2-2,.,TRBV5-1,TGCGCCAGCAGCCTCCGGGACTCCCGGGGCGCCGGGGAGCTGTTTTTT,CASSLRDSRGAGELFF
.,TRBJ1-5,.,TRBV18,TGTGCCAGCTCGCCCCGCCAAGGACAGAATATCCCGTATAGCAATCAGCCCCAGCATTTT,CASSPRQGQNIPYSNQPQHF
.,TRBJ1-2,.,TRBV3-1,TGTGCCAGCAGCCAAAGAATGTCCCACTATGGCTACACCTTC,CASSQRMSHYGYTF
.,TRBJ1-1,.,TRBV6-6,TGTGCCAGCAGTTTCTCAAGGGGTTTAGGTACTGAAGCTTTCTTT,CASSFSRGLGTEAFF
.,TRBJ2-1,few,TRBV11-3,TGTGCCAGCAGCTTAGATCAGGGGGGTAGCGGAGCTTACAATGAGCAGTTCTTC,CASSLDQGGSGAYNEQFF
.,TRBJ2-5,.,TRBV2,TGTGCCAGCAGCCCCCAGGGGACCCAGTACTTC,CASSPQGTQYF
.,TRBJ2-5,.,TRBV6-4,TGTGCCAGCAGTGACTGCGACAACCAAGAGACCCAGTACTTC,CASSDCDNQETQYF
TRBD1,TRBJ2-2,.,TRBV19,TGTGCCAGCGACCAGGGGGCGTATACCGGGGAGCTGTTTTTT,CASDQGAYTGELFF
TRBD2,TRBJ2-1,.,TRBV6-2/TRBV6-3,TGTGCCAGCAGTCCTACCCTAGCGGGGGGGGACTACAATGAGCAGTTCTTC,CASSPTLAGGDYNEQFF
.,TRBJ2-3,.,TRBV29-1,TGCAGCGTTGCCGAGAATACGCAGTATTTT,CSVAENTQYF
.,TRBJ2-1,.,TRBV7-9,TGTGCCAGCAGCTTATACGCTGGCCAGTTCAGTAATGAGCAGTTCTTC,CASSLYAGQFSNEQFF
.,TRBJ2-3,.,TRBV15,TGTGCCACCAGCAGAGGTGGGACGGAGGGTGGGTGGCAGTATTTT,CATSRGGTEGGWQYF
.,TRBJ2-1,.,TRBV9,TGTGCCAGCAGCGCTGAAGGACCTCCGTTCTTC,CASSAEGPPFF
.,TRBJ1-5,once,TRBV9,TGTGCCAGCAGCGTGGGTGGTCAGCCCCAGCATTTT,CASSVGGQPQHF
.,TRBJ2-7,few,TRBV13,TGTGCCAGCAGCTTCAGCCAGGGTGGCTACGAGCAGTACTTC,CASSFSQGGYEQYF
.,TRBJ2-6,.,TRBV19,TGTGCCAGTAGGAGGGGTACGAGCTCTGGGGCCAACGTCCTGACTTTC,CASRRGTSSGANVLTF
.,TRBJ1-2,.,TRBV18,TGTGCCAGCTCACCGCCCCACGTAGACGGCTACTATGGCTACACCTTC,CASSPPHVDGYYGYTF
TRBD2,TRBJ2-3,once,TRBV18,TGTGCCAGCTCACCAACGGGAGGGTCGGGAGATACGCAGTATTTT,CASSPTGGSGDTQYF
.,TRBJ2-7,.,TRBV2,TGTGCCAGCAGCGATCGGACAGACGAGCAGTACTTC,CASSDRTDEQYF
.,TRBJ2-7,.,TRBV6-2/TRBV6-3,TGTGCCAGCCGTCGTCTGGGGGCCTCCTACGAGCAGTACTTC,CASRRLGASYEQYF
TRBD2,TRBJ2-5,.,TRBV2,TGTGCCAGCAGCCGACTAGCGGGACGGGGAGAGACCCAGTACTTC,CASSRLAGRGETQYF
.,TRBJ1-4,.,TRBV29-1,TGCAGCGGTGTCCTCGAACGGGACACCAAGAATCAACTGTTTTTT,CSGVLERDTKNQLFF
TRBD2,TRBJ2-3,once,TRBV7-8,TGTGCCAGCAGCAACGGCGGACTAGCGGGAGGGTATACGCAGTATTTT,CASSNGGLAGGYTQYF
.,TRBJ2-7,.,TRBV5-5,TGTGCCAGCAGCTTCCAGGGAGCTGGATCCTACGAGCAGTACTTC,CASSFQGAGSYEQYF
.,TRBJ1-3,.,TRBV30,TGTGCCTGGAGCCAAACGGGTTCTGGAAACACCATATATTTT,CAWSQTGSGNTIYF
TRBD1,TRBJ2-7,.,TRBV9,TGTGCCAGCAGCGAGGGACAGAAAAACCCTCCCTACGAGCAGTACTTC,CASSEGQKNPPYEQYF
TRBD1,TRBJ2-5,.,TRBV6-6,TGTGCCAGCAGCCAGGGGGAACAAGAGACCCAGTACTTC,CASSQGEQETQYF
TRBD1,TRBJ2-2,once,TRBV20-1,TGCAGTGCTAGAGATCCGGGGACAGGTGGGACCGGGGAGCTGTTTTTT,CSARDPGTGGTGELFF
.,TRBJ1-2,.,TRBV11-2,TGTGCCAGCAGCCCTCGCGCAGGGGTTAACTATGGCTACACCTTC,CASSPRAGVNYGYTF
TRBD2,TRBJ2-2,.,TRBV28,TGTGCCAGCAGCCCAACTAGCGGGAGAGCCAGCACCGGGGAGCTGTTTTTT,CASSPTSGRASTGELFF
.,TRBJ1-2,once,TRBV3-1,TGTGCCAGCAGCACCCTTGAGGGGGAGAACGGCTACACCTTC,CASSTLEGENGYTF
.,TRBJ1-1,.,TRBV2,TGTGCCAGCAAGCCAGGGGTGTACACTGAAGCTTTCTTT,CASKPGVYTEAFF
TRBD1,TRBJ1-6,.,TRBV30,TGTGCCTGGAGTGTACGTGGGACAGGGGATTCACCCCTCCATTTT,CAWSVRGTGDSPLHF
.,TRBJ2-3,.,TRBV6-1,TGTGCCGGGGGGTTCCCAGATACGCAGTATTTT,CAGGFPDTQYF
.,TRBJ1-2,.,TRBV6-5,TGTGCCAGCAGCTTTTTGGGAGGGGTTGGTGGCTACACCTTC,CASSFLGGVGGYTF
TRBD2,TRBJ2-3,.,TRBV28,TGTGCCAGCAGTCCCTCGGGCGGGAGTAAGACAGATACGCAGTATTTT,CASSPSGGSKTDTQYF